The 23 T cell receptor beta chains in this list originate from one sample, sequenced in a study of spatial heterogeneity in lung cancer. Time point given: sample taken at primary tumor resection. Unsorted whole RNA from tumor, nontumor lung or frozen PBMC underwent sequencing. TCRdb re-analysed the 5' RACE reads in MiXCR, keeping a single row per CDR3 protein. The sample has roughly 48,000 distinct CDR3 sequences, approximately 5% seen once. The specimen comprised PBMCs, sampled at surgery. The receptors come from a male donor with early-stage non-small cell lung cancer.

In this sample, this clonotype turned up many times. J is TRBJ2-2 and V is TRBV4-2; TRBD2 is a possible D gene (5 bases). Trimming pared 4 bases from V and 3 bases from J, leaving 18 bases between. Germline V lookup: CDR1 LGHNA, CDR2 YNFKEQ. The CDR3 runs 17 residues. In DNA form, the CDR3 reads TGTGCCAGCAGCCTAAGAGTCCCCCGGGGAGACACCGGGGAGCTGTTTTTT. This sequence encodes CASSLRVPRGDTGELFF.

In this sample, this clonotype turned up many times. The rearrangement uses TRBV6-5 and TRBJ2-7; 7 positions match TRBD1. There are 15 residues in the CDR3. V was clipped by 8 bases and J by 0 bases; unmatched bases: 10. Germline V gives CDR1 MNHEY, CDR2 SVGAGI. The CDR3 bases are TGTGCCAGCTCGGAGACAGGGCCCGTCTCCTACGAGCAGTACTTC. Translating it yields CASSETGPVSYEQYF.

This clonotype has a handful of counts. The rearrangement uses TRBV5-4 and TRBJ2-5; TRBD2 matches at 7 bases. The germline CDR1 and CDR2 sequences are SGHNT and YYREEE (reference sequence). The CDR3 contains 15 residues. The V gene end was trimmed by 1 base and the J gene end by 5 bases; junction bases not matched to a gene: 8. This chain's CDR3 is CASSLRDYGWETQYF. Written as DNA, the CDR3 is TGTGCCAGCAGCTTGAGGGACTATGGGTGGGAGACCCAGTACTTC.

In this sample, this clonotype turned up many times. This chain uses TRBV7-2 with TRBJ2-7; 7 bases are a match to TRBD2. Germline V CDR1 and CDR2: SGHTA, FQGNSA. Trimming took 5 bases from V and 3 from J; bases not matched to a gene: 13. This CDR3 region has 16 residues. CDR3 amino acids: CASSQTSGVTIYEQYF. CDR3 bases: TGTGCCAGCAGCCAAACAAGCGGGGTTACCATCTACGAGCAGTACTTC.

This clonotype was seen repeatedly, ten times or more. This chain joins TRBV13 and TRBJ2-5; D may be TRBD2 (5 bases). This CDR3 contains 14 residues. V lost 0 bases and J 3 bases, leaving 8 bases between the germline ends. Germline CDR1 and CDR2: PRHDT and FYEKMQ (reference sequence). The CDR3 reads CASSLGQTKETQYF. The CDR3 bases are TGTGCCAGCAGCTTAGGACAGACTAAAGAGACCCAGTACTTC.

This clonotype has just a few counts. The chain employs TRBV11-2 and TRBJ2-1; D is undetermined. There are 13 residues in the CDR3. Germline CDR1 is SGHAT and CDR2 is FQNNGV. Trimming pared 6 bases from V and 2 bases from J, leaving 8 bases between. CDR3 in amino acids: CASRRLTYNEQFF. The CDR3 DNA is TGTGCCAGCAGAAGGTTGACCTACAATGAGCAGTTCTTC.

This clonotype was seen at least ten times. This chain uses TRBV10-3 with TRBJ2-2; D is uncertain. Germline lookup yields CDR1 ENHRY and CDR2 SYGVKD. The CDR3 covers 14 residues. Deletions cut 2 bases from V and 2 bases from J, with 6 bases between. The DNA of the CDR3 is TGTGCCATCAGTGAGGAGCGAAACACCGGGGAGCTGTTTTTT. Translated, it gives CAISEERNTGELFF.

This clonotype was found a few times. The J gene is TRBJ2-5, the V gene TRBV18, with D perhaps TRBD1 or TRBD2 (5 bases each). CDR1 is KGHSH, CDR2 LQKENI, per germline. There are 13 residues in the CDR3. Trimming shortened V by 4 bases and J by 13 bases, and 19 bases separated the two germline ends. CDR3 in amino acids: CASSHSGTAAVYF. The CDR3 region has the DNA TGTGCCAGCTCACACTCAGGGACCGCCGCGGTGTACTTC.

The table lists this clonotype with many counts. The chain joins TRBV6-6 to TRBJ1-1; TRBD1 matches at 8 bases. Trimming took 10 bases from V and 1 from J; bases not matched to a gene: 23. This CDR3 is built from 19 residues. The germline V gene encodes CDR1 MNHNY and CDR2 SVGAGI (reference sequence). Here the CDR3 DNA reads TGTGCCATCACCCAAAGTGACCACCCGGACAGGGTCCGGAACACTGAAGCTTTCTTT. Its protein is CAITQSDHPDRVRNTEAFF.

This clonotype was recorded at least ten times. The V gene is TRBV25-1, the J gene TRBJ2-6, with D unresolved. The CDR3 is made up of 15 amino acids. V lost 1 base and J 4 bases, leaving 8 bases between the germline ends. Germline V gene data show CDR1 as MGHDK and CDR2 as SYGVNS. The CDR3 region has the DNA TGTGCCAGCAGTGAATGGGGTTCCGGGGCCAACGTCCTGACTTTC. Its protein product is CASSEWGSGANVLTF.

The chain is built from TRBV7-6 and TRBJ2-5; perhaps TRBD1 as D (6 bases). Germline-derived CDR1 and CDR2 are SGHVS and FNYEAQ. The V end was cut by 5 bases, the J end by 4 bases, with 14 bases between. The CDR3 spans 14 residues. The DNA for the CDR3 is TGTGCCAGCAGCCCCCTTGGCAGGGGAGAGACCCAGTACTTC. Amino acids: CASSPLGRGETQYF.

The J gene is TRBJ2-3, the V gene TRBV12-3 or TRBV12-4; 8 bases map to TRBD1. Losses at the gene ends were 6 bases for V and 0 bases for J; bases not matched to a gene: 8. There are 16 residues in the CDR3. The DNA of the CDR3 is TGTGCCAGCAGCTCTCAGGGGGCTACGAGCACAGATACGCAGTATTTT. Its translation is CASSSQGATSTDTQYF.

This clonotype was picked up many times. This chain links TRBV20-1 with TRBJ2-7; 14 nucleotides align to TRBD2. The CDR3 runs to 14 residues. Germline V gives CDR1 DFQATT, CDR2 SNEGSKA (reference sequence). V was clipped by 5 bases and J by 3 bases; unmatched bases: 3. CDR3 bases: TGCAGTGCTGGACTAGCGGGAGGAGGCTACGAGCAGTACTTC. It specifies CSAGLAGGGYEQYF.

This clonotype was seen many times. This chain links TRBV7-2 with TRBJ2-5; D is undetermined. Germline CDR1 is SGHTA and CDR2 is FQGNSA. V lost 2 bases and J 1 base, leaving 8 bases between the germline ends. The CDR3 runs to 14 residues. The CDR3 protein is CASSLSGFQETQYF. The CDR3 DNA sequence: TGTGCCAGCAGCTTATCGGGCTTCCAAGAGACCCAGTACTTC.

This clonotype appeared many times. This sequence joins TRBV5-1 and TRBJ2-5; D call uncertain. The V end lost 0 bases, the J end lost 1 base, and 7 bases lay between the germline ends. This CDR3 is 14 amino acids long. Germline-derived CDR1 and CDR2 are SGHRS and YFSETQ. CDR3 residues: CASSLEPPQETQYF. The CDR3 nucleotides read TGCGCCAGCAGCTTGGAACCCCCCCAAGAGACCCAGTACTTC. Filled out from reference TRBV5-1 and TRBJ2-5, the complete variable domain reads KAGVTQTPRYLIKTRGQQVTLSCSPISGHRSVSWYQQTPGQGLQFLFEYFSETQRNKGNFPGRFSGRQFSNSRSEMNVSTLELGDSALYLCASSLEPPQETQYFGPGTRLLVL.

In its sample, this clonotype was seen many times. CDR3 in DNA: TGTGCCACCAGTGATTCCCGGGGGTTTTCCTACGAGCAGTACTTC. This gives the protein CATSDSRGFSYEQYF. V is TRBV24-1 and J is TRBJ2-7, with D possibly being TRBD2 (6 bases). The CDR3 is 15 residues long. Germline values: CDR1 KGHDR, CDR2 SFDVKD. The V gene lost 2 bases and the J gene lost 1 base, with 11 bases spanning the gap.

Note on this clonotype: A clone one base away is much larger, so this may be a read error. The gene calls are TRBV29-1 and TRBJ2-2; D may be TRBD2 (5 bases). This CDR3 region has 13 residues. Germline CDR1 is SQVTM and CDR2 is ANQGSEA. The CDR3 sequence is CSVAGPDTGEPFF. CDR3 nucleotides: TGCAGCGTTGCGGGCCCAGACACCGGGGAGCCGTTTTTT.

This clonotype was seen a handful of times. The V gene is TRBV14, the J gene TRBJ1-2, with D hard to call. V lost 0 bases and J 7 bases, leaving 9 bases between the germline ends. CDR1 is SGHDN and CDR2 is FVKESK in the germline V gene. The CDR3 runs 13 residues. The CDR3 loop reads CASSQELAGGYTF. CDR3 sequence (DNA): TGTGCCAGCAGCCAAGAGTTGGCGGGTGGCTACACCTTC.

Note on this clonotype: This may arise from a read error, as a much more abundant clone is one base away. The chain recombines TRBV7-9 with TRBJ2-3, with D unresolved. Germline V gene sequence: CDR1 SEHNR, CDR2 FQNEAQ (reference sequence). The V gene lost 3 bases and the J gene lost 1 base, with 8 bases spanning the gap. This CDR3 has 14 amino acids. The CDR3 loop reads CASSFSQRTDTQYF. CDR3 DNA: TGTGCCAGCAGCTTTTCACAGCGCACAGATACGCAGTATTTT.

Many counts were recorded for this clonotype. The V call is TRBV5-5, the J call TRBJ1-4, with no clear D. V lost 1 base and J lost 5, with 12 bases in between. The CDR3 is 15 amino acids. The V gene's germline CDR1 is SGHKS and CDR2 YYEKEE (reference sequence). CDR3 DNA sequence: TGTGCCAGCAGCTTGCGGGCAGGCCTAAATGAAAAACTGTTTTTT. It is translated as CASSLRAGLNEKLFF. Variable domain in full (rest from reference TRBV5-5 and TRBJ1-4): DAGVTQSPTHLIKTRGQQVTLRCSPISGHKSVSWYQQVLGQGPQFIFQYYEKEERGRGNFPDRFSARQFPNYSSELNVNALLLGDSALYLCASSLRAGLNEKLFFGSGTQLSVL.

This clonotype was counted a few times. The CDR3 nucleotides are TGTGCCAGCAGTTTTTCGACAGGGGGCGAGTATGGCTACACCTTC. This translates into CASSFSTGGEYGYTF. This chain connects TRBV6-5 to TRBJ1-2; 10 positions agree with TRBD1. The ends lost 4 bases at V and 5 bases at J; junction bases unmatched: 7. The germline gives CDR1 MNHEY, CDR2 SVGAGI. The CDR3 is made up of 15 amino acids.

This clonotype was counted between two and nine times. Here the CDR3 DNA reads TGTGCCAGCAGATTGGGAGAGACCCAGTACTTC. It encodes CASRLGETQYF. V usage is TRBV7-8 and J usage is TRBJ2-5; D gene unclear. V lost 6 bases to trimming and J lost 4 bases, with 6 bases between them. This CDR3 is built from 11 residues. The germline V gene has CDR1 SGHVS and CDR2 FQNEAQ.

This clonotype has ten or more counts. V gene TRBV28 combines with J gene TRBJ2-1, with 10 bases aligning to TRBD1. J gave up 12 bases and V 6 bases, and 11 bases lay outside the gene matches. Looked up from germline, CDR1 is MDHEN and CDR2 is SYDVKM. The CDR3 contains 14 residues. CDR3 amino acids: CASSQTDRGLGQFF. In DNA, the CDR3 is TGTGCCAGCAGCCAGACAGACAGGGGGCTGGGGCAGTTCTTC.